This T cell receptor beta chain originates from a study of shared clonotypes between healthy human individuals. Overall study findings and caveats: Generation probability values for non-shared clonotypes were lower than those for clonotypes shared by all four donors.

CD45RA+ naive and CD45RA-negative memory subsets were separated from CD4+ cells. It was across several immunoSEQ plates that each subset's genomic DNA was evenly split. TCRdb's copy holds only in-frame clones and misses some; the assay was immunoSEQ multiplex PCR. The sample lists approximately 1.5 million clones; 95% to 99% were seen once. Germline values: CDR1 MDHEN, CDR2 SYDVKM. The CDR3 has 13 amino acids. V was cut by 8 bases and J by 1 base, with 9 bases left in between. Comment on this clone: Antigen unknown.

The receptor's source is a man aged 25-45 years in good health. Input material: naive CD4+ T cells sorted from blood. The subset denotes: CD45RA+ positively selected. The V call is TRBV28, the J call TRBJ1-5; D is uncertain. In DNA, the CDR3 is TGTGCCAGCGAAGGACGAAGCAATCAGCCCCAGCATTTT. It specifies CASEGRSNQPQHF. The variable domain in full, with the rest retrieved from reference TRBV28 and TRBJ1-5, is DVKVTQSSRYLVKRTGEKVFLECVQDMDHENMFWYRQDPGLGLRLIYFSYDVKMKEKGDIPEGYSVSREKKERFSLILESASTNQTSMYLCASEGRSNQPQHFGDGTRLSIL.